This T cell receptor (beta chain) was sequenced in a study of blood T cell repertoires in COVID-19. Overall study context: Samples representing acute and convalescent COVID-19 were sourced from the United States, Italy and Spain. The analysed material was cDNA or gDNA that came from T cells, B-cell-depleted T cells, or PBMCs.

Original analysis: The authors estimated nucleated cell counts from reference gene primer amplification. Profiling relied on immunoSEQ multiplex PCR, and the TCRdb table lists in-frame clones only, not all of them. V and J calls and clone size are given by that table; D and trimming were obtained from the DNA. This table holds approximately 350,000 clones, around 89% found once. Germline CDR1 reads SEHNR; CDR2 reads FQNEAQ (reference sequence). V lost 3 bases to trimming and J lost 5 bases; unmatched junction nucleotides: 12. CDR3 length: 17 amino acids. This receptor was taken from a man aged 40-49 years with acute or convalescent COVID-19. The chain combines TRBV7-9 with TRBJ2-7; 11 bases line up with TRBD2. Sample: peripheral blood. The CDR3 protein is CASSLVGTSGGAHEQYF. The CDR3 DNA reads as TGTGCCAGCAGCTTGGTCGGGACTAGCGGAGGGGCACACGAGCAGTACTTC.